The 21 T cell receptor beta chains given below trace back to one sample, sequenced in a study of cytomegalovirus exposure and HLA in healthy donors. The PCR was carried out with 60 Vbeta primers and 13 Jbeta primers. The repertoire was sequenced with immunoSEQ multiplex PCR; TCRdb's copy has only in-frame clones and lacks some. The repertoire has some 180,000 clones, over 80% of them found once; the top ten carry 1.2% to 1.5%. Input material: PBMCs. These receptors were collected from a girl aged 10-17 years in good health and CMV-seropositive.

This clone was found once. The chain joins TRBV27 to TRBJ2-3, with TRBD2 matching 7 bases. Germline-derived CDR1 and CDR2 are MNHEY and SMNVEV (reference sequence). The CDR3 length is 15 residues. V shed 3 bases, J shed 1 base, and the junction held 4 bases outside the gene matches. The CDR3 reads CASSFGLAGTDTQYF. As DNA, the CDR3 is TGTGCCAGCAGTTTCGGTCTAGCGGGCACAGATACGCAGTATTTT.

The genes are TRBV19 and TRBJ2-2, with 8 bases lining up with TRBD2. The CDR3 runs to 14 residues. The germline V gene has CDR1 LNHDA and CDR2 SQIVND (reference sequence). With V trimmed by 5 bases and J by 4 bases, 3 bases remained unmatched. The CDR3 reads CASSPGLATGELFF. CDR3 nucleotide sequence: TGTGCCAGTAGTCCCGGACTAGCCACCGGGGAGCTGTTTTTT.

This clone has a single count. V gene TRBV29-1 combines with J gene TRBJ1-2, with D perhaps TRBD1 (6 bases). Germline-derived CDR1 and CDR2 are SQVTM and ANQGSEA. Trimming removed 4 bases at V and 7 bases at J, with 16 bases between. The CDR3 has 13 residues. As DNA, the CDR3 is TGCAGCGTTGGACAGGTTAACGATCGTGGCTACACCTTC. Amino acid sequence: CSVGQVNDRGYTF. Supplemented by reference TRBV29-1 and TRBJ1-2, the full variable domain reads SAVISQKPSRDICQRGTSLTIQCQVDSQVTMMFWYRQQPGQSLTLIATANQGSEATYESGFVIDKFPISRPNLTFSTLTVSNMSPEDSSIYLCSVGQVNDRGYTFGSGTRLTVV.

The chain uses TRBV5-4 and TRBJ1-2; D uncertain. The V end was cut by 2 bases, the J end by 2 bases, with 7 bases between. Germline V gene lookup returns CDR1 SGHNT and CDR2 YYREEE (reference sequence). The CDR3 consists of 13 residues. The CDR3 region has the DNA TGTGCCAGCAGCTTAACACCGAACTATGGCTACACCTTC. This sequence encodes CASSLTPNYGYTF.

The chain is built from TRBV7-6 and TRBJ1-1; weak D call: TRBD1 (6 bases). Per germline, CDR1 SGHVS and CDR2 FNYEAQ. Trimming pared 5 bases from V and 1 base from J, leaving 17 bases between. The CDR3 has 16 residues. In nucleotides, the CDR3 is TGTGCCAGCAGCCCACGACAGGTTTCCTGGAACACTGAAGCTTTCTTT. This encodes CASSPRQVSWNTEAFF.

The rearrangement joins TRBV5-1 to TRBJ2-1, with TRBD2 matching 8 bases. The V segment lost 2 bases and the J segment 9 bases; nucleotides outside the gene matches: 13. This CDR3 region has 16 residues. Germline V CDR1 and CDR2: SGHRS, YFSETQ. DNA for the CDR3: TGCGCCAGCAGCTTAGGCCTGAGCGGGAGTCGGGGTGAGCAGTTCTTC. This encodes CASSLGLSGSRGEQFF.

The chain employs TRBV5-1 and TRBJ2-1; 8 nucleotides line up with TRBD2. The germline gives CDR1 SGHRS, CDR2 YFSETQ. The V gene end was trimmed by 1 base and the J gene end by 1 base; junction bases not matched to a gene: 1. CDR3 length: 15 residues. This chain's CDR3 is CASSLLAGSYNEQFF. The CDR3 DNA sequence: TGCGCCAGCAGCTTGCTAGCGGGTTCCTACAATGAGCAGTTCTTC.

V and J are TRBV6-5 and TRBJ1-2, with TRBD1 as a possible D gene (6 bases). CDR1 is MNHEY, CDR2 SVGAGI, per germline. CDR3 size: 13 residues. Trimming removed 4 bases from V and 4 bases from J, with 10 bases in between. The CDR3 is CASSLGQTYGYTF. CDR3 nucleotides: TGTGCCAGCAGTTTAGGACAGACCTATGGCTACACCTTC.

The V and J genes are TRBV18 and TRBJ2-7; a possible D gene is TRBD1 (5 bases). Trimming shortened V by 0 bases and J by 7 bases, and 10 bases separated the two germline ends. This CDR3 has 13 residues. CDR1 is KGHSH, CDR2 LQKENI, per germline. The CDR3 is CASSPPSREEQYF. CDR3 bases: TGTGCCAGCTCACCACCGAGCAGGGAAGAGCAGTACTTC.

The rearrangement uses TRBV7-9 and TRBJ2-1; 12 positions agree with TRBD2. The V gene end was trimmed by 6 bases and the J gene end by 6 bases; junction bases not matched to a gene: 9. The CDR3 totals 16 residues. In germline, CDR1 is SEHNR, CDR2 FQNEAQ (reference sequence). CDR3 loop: CASRFLLAGGFNEQFF. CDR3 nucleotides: TGTGCCAGCAGGTTCTTACTAGCGGGAGGTTTCAATGAGCAGTTCTTC.

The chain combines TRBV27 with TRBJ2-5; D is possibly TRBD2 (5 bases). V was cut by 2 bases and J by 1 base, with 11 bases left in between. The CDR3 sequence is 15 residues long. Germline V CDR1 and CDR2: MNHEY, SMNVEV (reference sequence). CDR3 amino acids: CASSLRGWGQETQYF. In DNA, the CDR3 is TGTGCCAGCAGTTTAAGAGGGTGGGGCCAAGAGACCCAGTACTTC.

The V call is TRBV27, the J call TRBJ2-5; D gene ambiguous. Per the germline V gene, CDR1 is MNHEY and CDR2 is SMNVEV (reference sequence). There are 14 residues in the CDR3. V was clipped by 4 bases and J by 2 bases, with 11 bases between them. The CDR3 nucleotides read TGTGCCAGCAGTTCCCTCTCCGGGCAAGAGACCCAGTACTTC. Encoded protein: CASSSLSGQETQYF.

The CDR3 sequence: CASSQFPTGMNTEAFF. CDR3 coding DNA: TGTGCCAGCAGCCAATTCCCCACAGGGATGAACACTGAAGCTTTCTTT. The chain joins TRBV4-2 to TRBJ1-1; a possible D gene is TRBD1 (6 bases). The CDR3 contains 16 residues. Trimming shortened V by 2 bases and J by 0 bases, and 13 bases separated the two germline ends. Germline CDR1 is LGHNA and CDR2 is YNFKEQ.

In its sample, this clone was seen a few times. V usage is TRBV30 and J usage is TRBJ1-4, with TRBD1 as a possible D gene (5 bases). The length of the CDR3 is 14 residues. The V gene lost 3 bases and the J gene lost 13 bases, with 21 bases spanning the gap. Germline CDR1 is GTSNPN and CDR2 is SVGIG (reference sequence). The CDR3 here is CAWSPAGIARGLFF. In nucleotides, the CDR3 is TGTGCCTGGAGCCCCGCAGGGATTGCTAGAGGACTGTTTTTT.

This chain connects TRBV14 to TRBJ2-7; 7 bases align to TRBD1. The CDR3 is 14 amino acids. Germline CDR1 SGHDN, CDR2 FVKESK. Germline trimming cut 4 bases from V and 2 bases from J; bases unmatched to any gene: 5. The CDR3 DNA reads TGTGCCAGCAGCCGAGGGGGCCAGACCTACGAGCAGTACTTC. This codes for CASSRGGQTYEQYF.

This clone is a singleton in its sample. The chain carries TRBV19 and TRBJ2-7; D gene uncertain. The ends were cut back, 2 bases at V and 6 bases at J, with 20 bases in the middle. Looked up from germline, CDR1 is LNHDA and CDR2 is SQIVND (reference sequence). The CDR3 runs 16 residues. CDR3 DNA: TGTGCCAGTAGTATAAAGTTAAGCGAGGCCCGGTCCGAGCAGTACTTC. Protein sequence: CASSIKLSEARSEQYF.

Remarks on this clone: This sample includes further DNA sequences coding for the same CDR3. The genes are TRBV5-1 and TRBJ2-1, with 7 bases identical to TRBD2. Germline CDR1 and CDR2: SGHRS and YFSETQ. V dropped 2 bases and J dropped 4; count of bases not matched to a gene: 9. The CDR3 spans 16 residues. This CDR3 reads CASSLGAGGGYNEQFF. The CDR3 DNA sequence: TGCGCCAGCAGCTTAGGAGCGGGCGGGGGATACAATGAGCAGTTCTTC.

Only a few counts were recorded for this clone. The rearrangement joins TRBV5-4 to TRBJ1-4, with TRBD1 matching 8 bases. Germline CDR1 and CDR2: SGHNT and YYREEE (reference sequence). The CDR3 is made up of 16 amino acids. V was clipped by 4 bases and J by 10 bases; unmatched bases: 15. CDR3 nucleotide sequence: TGTGCCAGCAGCCAAACCGTGACAGGGGCCGGGGGAAAACTGTTTTTT. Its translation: CASSQTVTGAGGKLFF.

This CDR3 reads CASSEIVNEQFF. CDR3 DNA sequence: TGCGCCAGCAGTGAAATAGTCAATGAGCAGTTCTTC. The chain combines TRBV10-1 with TRBJ2-1, with no clear D. CDR1 is WNHNN, CDR2 SYGVQD, per germline (reference sequence). The V end was cut by 3 bases, the J end by 6 bases, with 6 bases between. CDR3 length equals 12 residues.

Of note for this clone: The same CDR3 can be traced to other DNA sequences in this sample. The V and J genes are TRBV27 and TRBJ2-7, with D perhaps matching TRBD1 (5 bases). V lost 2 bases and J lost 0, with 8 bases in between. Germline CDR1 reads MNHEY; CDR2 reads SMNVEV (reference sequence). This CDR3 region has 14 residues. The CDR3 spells CASSLSDSSYEQYF. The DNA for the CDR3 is TGTGCCAGCAGTTTAAGCGACAGCTCCTACGAGCAGTACTTC.

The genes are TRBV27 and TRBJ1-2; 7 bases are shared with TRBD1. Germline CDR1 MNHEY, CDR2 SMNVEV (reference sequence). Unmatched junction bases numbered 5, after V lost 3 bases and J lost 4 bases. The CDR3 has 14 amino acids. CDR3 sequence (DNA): TGTGCCAGCAGTTTCCAGGGGGTAGGCTATGGCTACACCTTC. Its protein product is CASSFQGVGYGYTF.